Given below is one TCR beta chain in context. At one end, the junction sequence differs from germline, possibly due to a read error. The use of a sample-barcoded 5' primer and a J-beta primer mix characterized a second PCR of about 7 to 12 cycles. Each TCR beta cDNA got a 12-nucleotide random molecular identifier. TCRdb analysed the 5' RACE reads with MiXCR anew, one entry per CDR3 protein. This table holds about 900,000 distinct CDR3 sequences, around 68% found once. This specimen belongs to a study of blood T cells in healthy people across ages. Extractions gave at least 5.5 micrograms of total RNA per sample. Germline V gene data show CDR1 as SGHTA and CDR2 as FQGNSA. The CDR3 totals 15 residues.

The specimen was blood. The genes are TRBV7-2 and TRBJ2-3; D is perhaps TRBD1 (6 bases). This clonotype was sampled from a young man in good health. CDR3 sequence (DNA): TGTGCCGGCAGCGGTCGACAGGAAAAAGGAGATACGCAGTATTTT. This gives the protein CAGSGRQEKGDTQYF.